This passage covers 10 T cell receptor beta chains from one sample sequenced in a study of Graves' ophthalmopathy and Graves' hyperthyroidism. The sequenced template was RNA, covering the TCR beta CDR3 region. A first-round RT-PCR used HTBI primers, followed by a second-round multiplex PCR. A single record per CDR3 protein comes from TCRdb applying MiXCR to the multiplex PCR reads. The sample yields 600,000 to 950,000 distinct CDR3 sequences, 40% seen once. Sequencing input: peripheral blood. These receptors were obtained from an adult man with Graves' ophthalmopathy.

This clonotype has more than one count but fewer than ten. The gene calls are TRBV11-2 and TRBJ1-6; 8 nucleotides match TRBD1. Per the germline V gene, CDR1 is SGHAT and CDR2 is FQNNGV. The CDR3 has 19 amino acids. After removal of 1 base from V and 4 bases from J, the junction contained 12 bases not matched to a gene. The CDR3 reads CASSLGTGTGILYNSPLHF. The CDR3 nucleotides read TGTGCCAGCAGCTTAGGTACAGGGACAGGCATACTGTATAATTCACCCCTCCACTTT.

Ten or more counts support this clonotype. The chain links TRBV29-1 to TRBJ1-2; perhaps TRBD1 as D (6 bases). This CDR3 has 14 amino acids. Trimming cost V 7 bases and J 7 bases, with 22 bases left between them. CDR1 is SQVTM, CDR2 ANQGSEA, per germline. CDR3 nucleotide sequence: TGCAGCGCTCCGACAGGCGGGGTGAATGGTGGCTACACCTTC. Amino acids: CSAPTGGVNGGYTF.

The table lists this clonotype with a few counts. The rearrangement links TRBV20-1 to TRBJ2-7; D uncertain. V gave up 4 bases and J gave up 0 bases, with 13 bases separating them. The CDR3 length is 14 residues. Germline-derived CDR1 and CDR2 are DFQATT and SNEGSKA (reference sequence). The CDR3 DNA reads TGCAGTGCTACCGCCGTAAAGAGCTCCTACGAGCAGTACTTC. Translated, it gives CSATAVKSSYEQYF.

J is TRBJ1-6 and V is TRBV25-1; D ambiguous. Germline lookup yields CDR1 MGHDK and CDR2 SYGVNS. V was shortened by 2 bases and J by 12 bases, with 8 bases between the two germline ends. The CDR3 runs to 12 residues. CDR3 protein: CASSEGRRPLHF. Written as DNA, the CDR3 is TGTGCCAGCAGTGAAGGCCGGAGACCCCTCCACTTT.

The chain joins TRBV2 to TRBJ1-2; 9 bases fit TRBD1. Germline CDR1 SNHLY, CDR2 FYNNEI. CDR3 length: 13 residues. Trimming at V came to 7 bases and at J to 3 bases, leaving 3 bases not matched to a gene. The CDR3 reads CASMTGGDYGYTF. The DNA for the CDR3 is TGTGCCAGCATGACAGGGGGAGACTATGGCTACACCTTC.

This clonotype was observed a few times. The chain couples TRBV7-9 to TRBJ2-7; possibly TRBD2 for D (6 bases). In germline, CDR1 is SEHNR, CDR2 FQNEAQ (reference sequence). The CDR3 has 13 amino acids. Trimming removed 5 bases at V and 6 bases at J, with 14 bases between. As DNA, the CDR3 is TGTGCCAGCAGCCCCACTAGCTTTAGCGAGCAGTACTTC. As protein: CASSPTSFSEQYF.

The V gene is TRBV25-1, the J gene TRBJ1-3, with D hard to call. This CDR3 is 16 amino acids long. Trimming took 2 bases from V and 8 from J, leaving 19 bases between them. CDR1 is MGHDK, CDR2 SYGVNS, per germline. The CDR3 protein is CASSEKGYGYGYTIYF. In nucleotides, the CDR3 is TGTGCCAGCAGTGAAAAAGGGTACGGCTATGGCTACACCATATATTTT.

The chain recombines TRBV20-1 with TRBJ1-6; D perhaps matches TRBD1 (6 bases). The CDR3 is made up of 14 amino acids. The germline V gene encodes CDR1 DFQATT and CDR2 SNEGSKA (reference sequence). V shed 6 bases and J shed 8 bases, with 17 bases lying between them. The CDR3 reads CSATAGNRDSPLHF. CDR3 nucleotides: TGCAGTGCCACCGCGGGGAACAGGGATTCACCCCTCCACTTT.

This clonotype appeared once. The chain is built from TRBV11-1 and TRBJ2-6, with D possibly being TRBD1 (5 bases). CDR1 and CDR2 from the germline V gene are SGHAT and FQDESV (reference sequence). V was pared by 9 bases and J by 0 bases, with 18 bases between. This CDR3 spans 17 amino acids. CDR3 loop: CASRRQGLNSGANVLTF. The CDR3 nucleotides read TGTGCCAGTAGACGGCAGGGTCTAAACTCTGGGGCCAACGTCCTGACTTTC.

This CDR3 reads CASSLAGGSESGYTF. The CDR3 bases are TGTGCCAGCAGCTTAGCAGGGGGATCCGAGTCCGGCTACACCTTC. The J gene is TRBJ1-2, the V gene TRBV7-9; possible D gene TRBD1, 6 bases. The CDR3 runs 15 residues. V was trimmed by 0 bases and J by 8 bases, leaving 16 bases between them. The germline CDR1 and CDR2 sequences are SEHNR and FQNEAQ (reference sequence).